The 9 T cell receptor beta chains given below trace back to one sample, sequenced in a study of T cells in Graves' hyperthyroidism and ophthalmopathy. Template material for amplifying TCR beta CDR3 regions consisted of RNA transcripts. An initial round of RT-PCR targeting the TCR CDR3 relied on the HTBI primer set. TCRdb fed the multiplex PCR reads into MiXCR, producing one record per CDR3 protein. The sample lists 540,000 or so distinct CDR3 sequences; approximately 44% were seen once. Sequencing used peripheral blood or thyroid tissue (not recorded which). These receptors were obtained from an adult woman with Graves' disease, either hyperthyroidism or ophthalmopathy (not recorded which).

The table lists this clonotype with many counts. This CDR3 is CASRLTGGDTGELFF. The CDR3 nucleotides are TGTGCCAGCAGGTTGACAGGGGGAGACACCGGGGAGCTGTTTTTT. V and J are TRBV2 and TRBJ2-2; 9 nucleotides line up with TRBD1. CDR1 and CDR2 from the germline V gene are SNHLY and FYNNEI. The CDR3 loop spans 15 amino acids. V shed 6 bases, J shed 3 bases, and the junction held 5 bases outside the gene matches. The full variable domain, its missing parts supplied by reference TRBV2 and TRBJ2-2, is EPEVTQTPSHQVTQMGQEVILRCVPISNHLYFYWYRQILGQKVEFLVSFYNNEISEKSEIFDDQFSVERPDGSNFTLKIRSTKLEDSAMYFCASRLTGGDTGELFFGEGSRLTVL.

This clonotype was detected many times. The chain links TRBV7-3 to TRBJ2-5, with 9 bases matching TRBD2. V lost 10 bases, J lost 5 bases, and 26 bases stayed unmatched. This CDR3 is 19 amino acids long. Per the germline V gene, CDR1 is SGHTA and CDR2 is FQGTGA. The CDR3 here is CAIPRGVAGDEWGVETQYF. In DNA form, the CDR3 reads TGTGCCATTCCAAGGGGGGTAGCGGGAGATGAATGGGGTGTGGAGACCCAGTACTTC.

In the case of this clonotype: This could be a read error, since a much larger clone is one nucleotide away. The chain recombines TRBV6-1 with TRBJ2-7; the match to TRBD1 covers 7 bases. From germline, CDR1 is MNHNS and CDR2 SASEGT. The V gene end was trimmed by 4 bases and the J gene end by 5 bases; junction bases not matched to a gene: 8. The CDR3 spans 14 residues. The CDR3 is CASSGNWQGDEQYF. In nucleotides, the CDR3 is TGTGCCAGCAGTGGAAACTGGCAGGGGGACGAGCAGTACTTC.

This clonotype has at least ten counts. The J gene is TRBJ2-7, the V gene TRBV20-1; 10 nucleotides match TRBD2. The V gene end was trimmed by 6 bases and the J gene end by 1 base; junction bases not matched to a gene: 9. The CDR3 covers 15 residues. Germline values: CDR1 DFQATT, CDR2 SNEGSKA (reference sequence). This chain's CDR3 is CSASPSTSGSYEQYF. CDR3 DNA: TGCAGTGCATCTCCCTCGACTAGCGGGTCCTACGAGCAGTACTTC.

The rearrangement joins TRBV7-3 to TRBJ2-7; perhaps TRBD1 as D (6 bases). CDR1 is SGHTA and CDR2 is FQGTGA in the germline V gene. This CDR3 is 16 amino acids long. Trimming pared 1 base from V and 5 bases from J, leaving 18 bases between. CDR3 in amino acids: CASSLRSGRGFHEQYF. In nucleotides, the CDR3 is TGTGCCAGCAGCTTAAGGTCGGGCAGGGGATTTCACGAGCAGTACTTC.

The sample holds many counts of this clonotype. The chain carries TRBV20-1 and TRBJ2-5; a weak D match, TRBD2 (6 bases). CDR1 DFQATT and CDR2 SNEGSKA come from the germline V gene (reference sequence). The CDR3 consists of 17 residues. The V and J ends lost 4 bases and 7 bases respectively, with 28 bases between them. CDR3 bases: TGCAGTGCTACCGGGACTGGCACTACACGTACTCACGGGACCCAGTACTTC. Encoded protein: CSATGTGTTRTHGTQYF.

The V and J genes are TRBV10-3 and TRBJ2-5; 8 nucleotides line up with TRBD1. V shed 7 bases and J 13 bases; nucleotides not matched to a gene: 11. The CDR3 runs 12 residues. Germline lookup yields CDR1 ENHRY and CDR2 SYGVKD. CDR3 amino acids: CAITQTGDQWYF. The CDR3 bases are TGTGCCATCACCCAGACAGGGGATCAGTGGTACTTC.

This chain links TRBV14 with TRBJ2-7, with 7 bases matching TRBD1. CDR3 length: 13 amino acids. V trimming: 5 bases; J trimming: 5 bases; junction bases outside the gene matches: 6. Germline V gene sequence: CDR1 SGHDN, CDR2 FVKESK. For the CDR3, the DNA is TGTGCCAGCAGCAAGACAGGGCGCAACGAGCAGTACTTC. Translating gives CASSKTGRNEQYF.

About this clonotype itself: Sequence at one end of the junction differs from germline and may be a read error. The chain combines TRBV10-3 with TRBJ1-5; D is ambiguous. Germline V CDR1 and CDR2: ENHRY, SYGVKD. This CDR3 region has 14 residues. The CDR3 bases are TGTGCCAGCAGTTACTGGACGTTCAATCAGCCCCAGCATTTT. Protein product: CASSYWTFNQPQHF.